This TCR beta chain was recovered during a study of vaccination effects on CD4 cells after COVID-19. Findings of the study overall: Early timepoints after infection were absent, and convalescent patients were few in the study. Convalescents' post-vaccine spike-reactive clones were mainly new, vaccine-induced.

CD4+ T cells specific for antigen were expanded with viral peptide pools by the ViraFEST assay before sequencing. Culture lasted approximately 10 days before CD4+ T cell isolation. Sometime from March through December 2020, the person acquired a SARS-CoV-2 infection that PCR confirmed. Half the medium was replaced with IL-2 medium on days 3 and 7. The table came from immunoSEQ multiplex PCR; TCRdb's copy has only in-frame clones and leaves some out. Of around 23,000 clones listed, over 70% are singletons. The CDR3 extends over 18 amino acids. V lost 3 bases to trimming and J lost 2 bases; unmatched junction nucleotides: 11. The germline CDR1 and CDR2 sequences are SGHRS and YFSETQ. With regard to this clone: Its antigen is unidentified.

The chain carries TRBV5-1 and TRBJ2-5; TRBD2 agrees at 12 bases. This receptor was taken from a human donor who had a prior SARS-CoV-2 infection. The material was CD4+ T cells from PBMCs cultured with a peptide pool, obtained before COVID-19 vaccination. As DNA, the CDR3 is TGCGCCAGCAGCTACCCCCGCCTAGCGGGAGGGCCACAAGAGACCCAGTACTTC. It codes for CASSYPRLAGGPQETQYF.